The source of this T cell receptor (beta chain) is a study of blood T cells in healthy people across ages. Study overall: For every two T cells, template switching captured about one barcoded beta molecule. Study-level findings and limits: Naive CD4+ cell counts and diversity both ran higher in long-lived than in aged donors. A roughly linear age-dependent decrease characterized TCR beta diversity per million T cells.

A second 7 to 11 cycle PCR used barcoded and J-beta primers. Each CDR3 protein gets one entry after TCRdb re-called the 5' RACE reads with MiXCR. The table includes around 650,000 distinct CDR3 sequences, about 43% detected once. Notes on this clonotype: Antigen specificity is unknown.

The V and J ends lost 4 bases and 6 bases respectively, with 16 bases between them. Per germline, CDR1 SNHLY and CDR2 FYNNEI. The CDR3 is 15 residues long. V is TRBV2 and J is TRBJ1-5, with D uncertain. Input material: blood. The source is a man older than 75 in good health. DNA of the CDR3: TGTGCCAGCAGTGCAAACACGAAAAAGGCTCAGCCCCAGCATTTT. Its protein is CASSANTKKAQPQHF.